Included here is one T cell receptor (beta chain) sequence, with context. This clonotype has only a few counts. The antigen it binds to is not known. Qualities for individual bases were not recorded, and no much larger clone is one base off. The library was obtained by RT-PCR. The instrument given in TCRdb is Illumina HiSeq 2500. TCRdb's own reprocessing of the public reads used fastp at Q25 and MiXCR and kept productive beta chains. When rows share a CDR3 protein, they turn into one entry using the most common DNA and genes. Within this sample are over 750,000 distinct CDR3 sequences, with approximately 22% of them counted one time only. The leading ten clones occupy about 10% of the sample. This specimen comes from a study of response to subunit inactivated influenza vaccine (dated by TCRdb to the late 2010s). Study-level background: To follow how T cells responded to a trivalent subunit inactivated influenza vaccine, the researchers relied on deep quantitative profiling of the T cell receptor repertoire. What the work shows at the level of the full study, not this receptor alone: The authors suggested that each seasonal influenza vaccination may recruit only a limited number of new T cells.

Per the germline V gene, SGHTA is the CDR1 and FQGNSA is the CDR2. Including cysteine and phenylalanine, the CDR3 has 16 amino acids. Of the read, only the CDR3 DNA is kept; its 48 bases are in frame from base 1. The trim is 4 bases for V and 2 bases for J, with a gap of 17 bases between the germline ends. Sequenced material: PBMCs from blood, taken 5 to 6 days after vaccination. In this chain, TRBV7-2 is recombined with TRBJ2-5, with the D gene uncertain. This sequence was found in a man aged 50-60 years who received an inactivated influenza vaccine. Donor details come from another sample of the same person, matched by shared clones. Here the CDR3 is given as CASSSPHWAGQETQYF. The nucleotide sequence is given as TGTGCCAGCAGCTCCCCCCATTGGGCAGGACAAGAGACCCAGTACTTC.